Following are 7 T cell receptor beta chains from one sample sequenced in a study of identical twins. TCRdb recomputed calls from the 5' RACE reads with MiXCR, one row per CDR3 protein. The data hold approximately 550,000 distinct CDR3 sequences, with about a fifth observed a single time. The same sample was also used in a study of yellow fever vaccine responses in identical twins.

The material sequenced was CD4+ T cells sorted from blood. Receptor source: a woman under 30 in good health.

This clonotype has only a few counts. The rearrangement joins TRBV10-3 to TRBJ2-5; 12 bases line up with TRBD1. The CDR3 sequence is 17 residues long. CDR1 is ENHRY, CDR2 SYGVKD, per germline. V was clipped by 2 bases and J by 5 bases; unmatched bases: 9. The CDR3 DNA follows: TGTGCCATCAGTGAGCCTGGGACAGGGGGCGCGAGGGAGACCCAGTACTTC. Its protein is CAISEPGTGGARETQYF.

V and J are TRBV12-3 or TRBV12-4 and TRBJ1-5; D might be TRBD1 (5 bases). The V end lost 6 bases, the J end lost 2 bases, and 11 bases lay between the germline ends. This CDR3 comprises 14 residues. CDR3 nucleotide sequence: TGTGCCAGCAGGGCCGCGGGGGGCAATCAGCCCCAGCATTTT. Residues: CASRAAGGNQPQHF.

This sequence joins TRBV5-1 and TRBJ2-1; TRBD2 agrees at 13 bases. The germline V gene has CDR1 SGHRS and CDR2 YFSETQ. V lost 2 bases to trimming and J lost 0 bases; unmatched junction nucleotides: 8. The CDR3 consists of 19 residues. The CDR3 region is CASSFPGLAGSPSYNEQFF. The CDR3, as DNA: TGCGCCAGCAGCTTTCCGGGACTAGCGGGATCACCCTCCTACAATGAGCAGTTCTTC.

This clonotype was recorded a few times. The chain couples TRBV3-1 to TRBJ1-3; D remains unclear. CDR1 and CDR2 (germline): LGHDT, YNNKEL (reference sequence). Trimming cost V 6 bases and J 10 bases, with 19 bases left between them. This CDR3 region has 14 residues. The DNA for the CDR3 is TGTGCCAGCAGTCAAAGCGTGGATCCGACGACCATATATTTT. This encodes CASSQSVDPTTIYF.

This clonotype was recorded a few times. The chain couples TRBV12-3 or TRBV12-4 to TRBJ2-7; the D gene is possibly TRBD1 (5 bases). The CDR3 is made up of 13 amino acids. V lost 3 bases and J lost 6, with 12 bases in between. This CDR3 is CASSFGQGPEQYF. CDR3 nucleotides: TGTGCCAGCAGTTTCGGACAAGGACCCGAGCAGTACTTC.

The chain employs TRBV28 and TRBJ1-2; D might be TRBD1 (6 bases). The germline V and J ends were trimmed by 3 bases and 5 bases, with 16 bases remaining between them. The CDR3 contains 15 residues. Germline V lookup: CDR1 MDHEN, CDR2 SYDVKM. The CDR3 spells CASSLTLQGRYGYTF. CDR3 in DNA: TGTGCCAGCAGTTTGACCTTACAGGGTCGGTATGGCTACACCTTC.

The V gene is TRBV6-1, the J gene TRBJ2-1, with 9 bases identical to TRBD1. CDR1 is MNHNS and CDR2 is SASEGT in the germline V gene. The CDR3 contains 15 residues. With 4 bases clipped from V and 4 bases from J, the junction kept 5 bases outside the gene matches. In DNA form, the CDR3 reads TGTGCCAGCAGTGTAGGACAGGGGAGGTACAATGAGCAGTTCTTC. Protein: CASSVGQGRYNEQFF.